This entry features one TCR beta chain sequence. TCRdb's copy holds only in-frame clones and misses some; the assay was immunoSEQ multiplex PCR. The sample carries roughly 350,000 clones, 75% to 90% recorded once. This specimen comes from a study of Ad26.COV2.S vaccination and SARS-CoV-2 variants. V was trimmed by 6 bases and J by 5 bases, leaving 11 bases between them. The CDR3 is 13 amino acids. CDR1 and CDR2 from the germline V gene are MDHEN and SYDVKM. The treatment was: roughly 19 received Ad26.COV2.S at low or high dose, single or two shots; about 5 received placebo; per-sample allocation not given. Samples analyzed were those drawn on day 63 after the first vaccine or placebo injection.

This sequence was found in a person aged 18-65 years who received the Ad26.COV2.S COVID-19 vaccine or a placebo. The input for sequencing was peripheral blood, taken in a trial of Ad26.COV2.S vaccine versus placebo. The chain joins TRBV28 to TRBJ1-5; TRBD1 is a possible D gene (6 bases). CDR3 in amino acids: CASSDRRYQPQHF. Here the CDR3 DNA reads TGTGCCAGCAGCGACAGGAGATATCAGCCCCAGCATTTT.